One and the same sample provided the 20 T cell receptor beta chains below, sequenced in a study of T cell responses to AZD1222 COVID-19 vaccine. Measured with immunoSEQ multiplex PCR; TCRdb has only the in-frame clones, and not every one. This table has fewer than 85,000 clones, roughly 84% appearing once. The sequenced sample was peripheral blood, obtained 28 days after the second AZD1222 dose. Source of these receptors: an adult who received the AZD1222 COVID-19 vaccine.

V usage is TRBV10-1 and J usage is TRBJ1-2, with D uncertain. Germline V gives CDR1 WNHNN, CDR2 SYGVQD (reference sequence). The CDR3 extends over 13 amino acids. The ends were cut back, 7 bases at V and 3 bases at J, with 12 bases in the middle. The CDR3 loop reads CASKWTMDYGYTF. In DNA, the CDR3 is TGCGCCAGCAAATGGACGATGGACTATGGCTACACCTTC.

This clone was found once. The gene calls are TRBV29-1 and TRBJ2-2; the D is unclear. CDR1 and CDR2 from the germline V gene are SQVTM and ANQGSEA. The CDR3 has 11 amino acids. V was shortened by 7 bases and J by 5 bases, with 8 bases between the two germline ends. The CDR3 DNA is TGCAGCGCCGTGGAGACCGGGGAGCTGTTTTTT. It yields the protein CSAVETGELFF.

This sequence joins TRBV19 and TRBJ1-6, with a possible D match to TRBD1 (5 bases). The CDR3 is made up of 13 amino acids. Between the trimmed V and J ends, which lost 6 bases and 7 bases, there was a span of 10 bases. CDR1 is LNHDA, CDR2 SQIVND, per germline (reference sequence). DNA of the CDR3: TGTGCCAGTAGGGTCGGGGGAAATTCACCCCTCCACTTT. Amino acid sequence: CASRVGGNSPLHF.

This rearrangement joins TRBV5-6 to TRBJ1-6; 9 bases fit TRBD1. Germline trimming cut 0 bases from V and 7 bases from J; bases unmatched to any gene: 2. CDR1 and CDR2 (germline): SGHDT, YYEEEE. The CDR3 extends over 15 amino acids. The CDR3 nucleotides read TGTGCCAGCAGCTTGGACGGGACAGGGAATTCACCCCTCCACTTT. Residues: CASSLDGTGNSPLHF.

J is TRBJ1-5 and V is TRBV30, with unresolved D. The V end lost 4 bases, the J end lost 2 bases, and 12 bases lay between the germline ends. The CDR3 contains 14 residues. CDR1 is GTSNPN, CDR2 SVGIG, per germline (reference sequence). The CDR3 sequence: CAWTRGLGNQPQHF. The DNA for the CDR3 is TGTGCCTGGACCCGGGGTTTGGGCAATCAGCCCCAGCATTTT. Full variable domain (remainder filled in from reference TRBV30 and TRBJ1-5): SQTIHQWPATLVQPVGSPLSLECTVEGTSNPNLYWYRQAAGRGLQLLFYSVGIGQISSEVPQNLSASRPQDRQFILSSKKLLLSDSGFYLCAWTRGLGNQPQHFGDGTRLSIL.

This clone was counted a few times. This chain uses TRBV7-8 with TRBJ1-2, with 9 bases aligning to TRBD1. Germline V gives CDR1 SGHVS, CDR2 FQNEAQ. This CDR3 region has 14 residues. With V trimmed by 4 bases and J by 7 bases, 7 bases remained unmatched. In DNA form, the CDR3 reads TGTGCCAGCAGCTCGACAGGGGGAAAGGGTGGCTACACCTTC. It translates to CASSSTGGKGGYTF.

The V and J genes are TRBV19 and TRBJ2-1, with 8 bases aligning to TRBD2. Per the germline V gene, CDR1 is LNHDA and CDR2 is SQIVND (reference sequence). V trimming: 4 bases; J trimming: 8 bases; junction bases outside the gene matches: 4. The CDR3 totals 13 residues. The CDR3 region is CASSTGGADEQFF. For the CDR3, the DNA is TGTGCCAGTAGTACCGGGGGGGCAGATGAGCAGTTCTTC.

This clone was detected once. CDR3 sequence (DNA): TGTGCCAGCAGCTTAACGGGACTAGAATACGAGCAGTACTTC. Amino acids: CASSLTGLEYEQYF. This chain links TRBV7-2 with TRBJ2-7, with 8 bases lining up with TRBD2. This CDR3 has 14 residues. The V gene end was trimmed by 2 bases and the J gene end by 4 bases; junction bases not matched to a gene: 4. The germline gives CDR1 SGHTA, CDR2 FQGNSA.

The CDR3 nucleotides are TGTGCCAGCAGCCCAGGGACTGTTCGCACAGATACGCAGTATTTT. Translation: CASSPGTVRTDTQYF. The chain recombines TRBV7-6 with TRBJ2-3; maybe TRBD2 (6 bases). V lost 5 bases, J lost 1 base, and 13 bases lay in between. The CDR3 totals 15 residues. Germline-derived CDR1 and CDR2 are SGHVS and FNYEAQ.

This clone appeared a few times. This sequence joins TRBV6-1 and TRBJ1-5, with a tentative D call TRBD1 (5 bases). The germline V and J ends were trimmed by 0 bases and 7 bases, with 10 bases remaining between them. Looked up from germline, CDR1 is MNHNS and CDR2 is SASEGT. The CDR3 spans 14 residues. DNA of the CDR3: TGTGCCAGCAGTGAAGCGCAAGGGGCCCAGCCCCAGCATTTT. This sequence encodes CASSEAQGAQPQHF.

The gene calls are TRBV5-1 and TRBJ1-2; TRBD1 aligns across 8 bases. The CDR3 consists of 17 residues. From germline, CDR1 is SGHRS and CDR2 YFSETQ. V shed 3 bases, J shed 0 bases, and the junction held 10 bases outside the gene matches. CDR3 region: CASSYGTGGDPNYGYTF. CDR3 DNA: TGCGCCAGCAGCTACGGGACAGGAGGGGATCCTAACTATGGCTACACCTTC.

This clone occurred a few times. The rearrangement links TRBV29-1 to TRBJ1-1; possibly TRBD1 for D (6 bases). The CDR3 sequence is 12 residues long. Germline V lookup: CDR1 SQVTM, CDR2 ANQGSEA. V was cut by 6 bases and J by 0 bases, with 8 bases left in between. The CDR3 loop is CSVGHLNTEAFF. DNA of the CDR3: TGCAGCGTGGGACATTTGAACACTGAAGCTTTCTTT.

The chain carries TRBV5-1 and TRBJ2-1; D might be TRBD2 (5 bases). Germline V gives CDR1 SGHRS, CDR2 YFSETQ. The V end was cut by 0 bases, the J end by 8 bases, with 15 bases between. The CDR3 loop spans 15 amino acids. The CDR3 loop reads CASSLDSRRIDEQFF. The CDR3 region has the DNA TGCGCCAGCAGCTTGGACAGCCGGAGGATCGATGAGCAGTTCTTC.

The CDR3 loop is CASSRGFEDTGELFF. As DNA, the CDR3 is TGTGCCAGCAGCAGGGGGTTTGAGGACACCGGGGAGCTGTTTTTT. The chain joins TRBV7-2 to TRBJ2-2; D is possibly TRBD1 (6 bases). Germline assignment: CDR1 SGHTA and CDR2 FQGNSA. The CDR3 has 15 residues. The V gene lost 5 bases and the J gene lost 3 bases, with 13 bases spanning the gap.

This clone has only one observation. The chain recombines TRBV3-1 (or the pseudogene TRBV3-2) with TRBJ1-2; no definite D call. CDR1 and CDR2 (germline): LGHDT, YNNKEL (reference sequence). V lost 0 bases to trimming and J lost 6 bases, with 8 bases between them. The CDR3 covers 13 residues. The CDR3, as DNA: TGTGCCAGCAGCCAAGATAACAAGGATGGCTACACCTTC. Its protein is CASSQDNKDGYTF.

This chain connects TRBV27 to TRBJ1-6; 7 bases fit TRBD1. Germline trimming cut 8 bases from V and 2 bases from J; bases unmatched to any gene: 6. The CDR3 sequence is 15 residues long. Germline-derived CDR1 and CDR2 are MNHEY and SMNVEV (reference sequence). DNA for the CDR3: TGTGCCAGCCGACAGGGTGGGCCCTATAATTCACCCCTCCACTTT. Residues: CASRQGGPYNSPLHF.

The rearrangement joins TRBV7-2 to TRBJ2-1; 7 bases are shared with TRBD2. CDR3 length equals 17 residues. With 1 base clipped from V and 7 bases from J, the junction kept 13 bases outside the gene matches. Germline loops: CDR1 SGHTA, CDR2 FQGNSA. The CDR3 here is CASSLGGFGRTLNEQFF. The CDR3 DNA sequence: TGTGCCAGCAGCTTAGGGGGGTTCGGGAGGACTCTGAATGAGCAGTTCTTC.

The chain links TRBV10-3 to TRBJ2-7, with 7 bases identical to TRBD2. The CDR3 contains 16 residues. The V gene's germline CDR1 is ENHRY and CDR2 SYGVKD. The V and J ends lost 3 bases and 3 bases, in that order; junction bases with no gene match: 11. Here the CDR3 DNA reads TGTGCCATCAGTGACCCGCGGGACTACCAGTTCTACGAGCAGTACTTC. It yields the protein CAISDPRDYQFYEQYF.

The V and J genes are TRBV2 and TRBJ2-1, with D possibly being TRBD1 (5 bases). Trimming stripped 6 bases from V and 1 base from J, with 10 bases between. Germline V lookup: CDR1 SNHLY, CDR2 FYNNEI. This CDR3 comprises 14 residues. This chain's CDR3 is CASSRVESYNEQFF. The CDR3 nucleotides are TGTGCCAGCAGCAGGGTAGAATCCTACAATGAGCAGTTCTTC.

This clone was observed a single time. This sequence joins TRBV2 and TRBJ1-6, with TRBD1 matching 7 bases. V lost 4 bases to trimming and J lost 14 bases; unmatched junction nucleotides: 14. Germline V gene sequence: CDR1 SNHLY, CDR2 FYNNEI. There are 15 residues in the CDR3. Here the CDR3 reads CASSGRRARQGTLHF. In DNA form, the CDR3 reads TGTGCCAGCAGTGGGAGGAGGGCCCGACAGGGCACCCTCCACTTT.